These 32 T cell receptor beta chains were sequenced from one sample in a study of shared clonotypes between healthy human individuals. Produced via immunoSEQ multiplex PCR; TCRdb's table is partial and in-frame only. The profile shows about 680,000 clones, 90% to 95% of them singletons. The naive CD8 fraction comprised CD45RO-negative cells positively selected for CCR7 and excluded terminally differentiated effector memory CD45RA+ cells. Sequencing was done on a sample of naive CD8+ T cells sorted from blood. All receptors derive from a man aged 30 to 39 in good health.

V gene TRBV27 combines with J gene TRBJ2-7, with TRBD1 matching over 8 bases. The CDR3 has 15 residues. V trimming: 5 bases; J trimming: 3 bases; junction bases outside the gene matches: 9. The germline V gene has CDR1 MNHEY and CDR2 SMNVEV (reference sequence). CDR3 sequence: CASSIAGQGYYEQYF. The CDR3 DNA reads as TGTGCCAGCAGTATAGCCGGACAGGGCTACTACGAGCAGTACTTC.

This clone was detected a few times. The chain joins TRBV13 to TRBJ2-3; D perhaps matches TRBD2 (5 bases). The V and J ends lost 3 bases and 6 bases respectively, with 13 bases between them. CDR1 and CDR2 (germline): PRHDT, FYEKMQ (reference sequence). CDR3 length: 14 amino acids. In DNA form, the CDR3 reads TGTGCCAGCAGCTTGGCAGTGGAGCGGGATACGCAGTATTTT. Protein: CASSLAVERDTQYF.

The chain employs TRBV7-9 and TRBJ2-1; D remains ambiguous. CDR1 SEHNR and CDR2 FQNEAQ come from the germline V gene (reference sequence). V was cut by 7 bases and J by 0 bases, with 7 bases left in between. The CDR3 runs 13 residues. CDR3 amino acids: CASIPSSYNEQFF. For the CDR3, the DNA is TGTGCCAGCATACCCAGCTCCTACAATGAGCAGTTCTTC.

This sequence joins TRBV4-3 and TRBJ2-7, with D perhaps TRBD1 (5 bases). This CDR3 is built from 15 residues. Looked up from germline, CDR1 is LGHNA and CDR2 is YSLEER. V was clipped by 4 bases and J by 3 bases, with 16 bases between them. The CDR3 reads CASSPHKDTGYEQYF. CDR3 DNA: TGCGCCAGCAGCCCCCATAAGGACACGGGCTACGAGCAGTACTTC.

The sample holds one count of this clone. The chain has TRBV25-1 and TRBJ1-5; 9 bases fit TRBD1. This CDR3 spans 16 amino acids. Germline CDR1 reads MGHDK; CDR2 reads SYGVNS. V was clipped by 6 bases and J by 1 base; unmatched bases: 7. The CDR3 loop is CASRGQGNGSNQPQHF. The CDR3 DNA sequence: TGTGCCAGCAGAGGACAGGGGAATGGAAGCAATCAGCCCCAGCATTTT.

J is TRBJ2-1 and V is TRBV29-1; D uncertain. CDR1 is SQVTM and CDR2 is ANQGSEA in the germline V gene. The V end was cut by 6 bases, the J end by 10 bases, with 13 bases between. CDR3 length: 11 amino acids. CDR3 coding DNA: TGCAGCGTCGCTGTTATGTCCGAGCAGTTCTTC. It translates to CSVAVMSEQFF.

The rearrangement joins TRBV27 to TRBJ2-7; D call uncertain. The V gene lost 5 bases and the J gene lost 3 bases, with 14 bases spanning the gap. The CDR3 runs 14 residues. Per germline, CDR1 MNHEY and CDR2 SMNVEV (reference sequence). The CDR3 here is CASSPIRADYEQYF. The CDR3 nucleotides are TGTGCCAGCAGTCCTATAAGGGCAGACTACGAGCAGTACTTC.

The table lists this clone with a few counts. The gene calls are TRBV15 and TRBJ1-2; D is ambiguous. Trimming removed 0 bases from V and 4 bases from J, with 9 bases in between. CDR1 is LNHNV and CDR2 is YYDKDF in the germline V gene (reference sequence). The CDR3 runs 14 residues. The CDR3 DNA reads as TGTGCCACCAGCAGAGATGAGCGAACCTATGGCTACACCTTC. Encoded protein: CATSRDERTYGYTF.

The CDR3 sequence is CASSWEGRPSSYEQYF. CDR3 nucleotides: TGTGCCAGCAGCTGGGAGGGCCGACCTAGCTCCTACGAGCAGTACTTC. The chain links TRBV5-6 to TRBJ2-7; 7 nucleotides agree with TRBD2. V trimming: 3 bases; J trimming: 0 bases; junction bases outside the gene matches: 9. There are 16 residues in the CDR3. Germline V lookup: CDR1 SGHDT, CDR2 YYEEEE.

The chain combines TRBV7-9 with TRBJ1-1, with D perhaps TRBD1 (5 bases). The CDR3 loop spans 14 amino acids. The germline V gene encodes CDR1 SEHNR and CDR2 FQNEAQ (reference sequence). The V end lost 3 bases, the J end lost 3 bases, and 11 bases lay between the germline ends. CDR3 loop: CASSLTAGDTEAFF. Here the CDR3 DNA reads TGTGCCAGCAGCTTGACCGCGGGGGACACTGAAGCTTTCTTT.

The chain has TRBV7-2 and TRBJ2-7, with D possibly TRBD2 on 6 matching bases. CDR3 length: 14 residues. Germline V gives CDR1 SGHTA, CDR2 FQGNSA. V gave up 1 base and J gave up 5 bases, with 12 bases separating them. CDR3 amino acids: CASSLVLARDEQYF. CDR3 DNA: TGTGCCAGCAGCTTAGTACTAGCTCGCGACGAGCAGTACTTC.

The gene calls are TRBV18 and TRBJ2-5; weak D call: TRBD2 (6 bases). Trimming stripped 3 bases from V and 1 base from J, with 15 bases between. Germline lookup yields CDR1 KGHSH and CDR2 LQKENI. This CDR3 has 16 amino acids. CDR3 residues: CASSPGVRRAQETQYF. Here the CDR3 DNA reads TGTGCCAGCTCACCGGGTGTTCGGAGGGCCCAAGAGACCCAGTACTTC.

V usage is TRBV19 and J usage is TRBJ1-4; D ambiguous. Trimming cost V 4 bases and J 10 bases, with 13 bases left between them. This CDR3 has 13 residues. Germline lookup yields CDR1 LNHDA and CDR2 SQIVND (reference sequence). The CDR3 loop is CASSRTVVGKLFF. In nucleotides, the CDR3 is TGTGCCAGTAGTAGGACGGTGGTTGGAAAACTGTTTTTT.

V usage is TRBV6-6 and J usage is TRBJ2-1; perhaps D is TRBD1 or TRBD2 (5 bases each). Germline V gene data show CDR1 as MNHNY and CDR2 as SVGAGI (reference sequence). The V and J ends lost 8 bases and 0 bases respectively, with 8 bases between them. This CDR3 has 13 amino acids. Written as DNA, the CDR3 is TGTGCCAGCGGGGGAAACTCCTACAATGAGCAGTTCTTC. Its translation: CASGGNSYNEQFF.

The rearrangement links TRBV29-1 to TRBJ2-7, with D perhaps matching TRBD2 (5 bases). This CDR3 is built from 13 residues. In germline, CDR1 is SQVTM, CDR2 ANQGSEA. V was shortened by 6 bases and J by 0 bases, with 12 bases between the two germline ends. CDR3: CSVKPGNSYEQYF. DNA for the CDR3: TGCAGCGTAAAGCCGGGAAACTCCTACGAGCAGTACTTC.

The rearrangement joins TRBV6-4 to TRBJ1-5, with 10 bases matching TRBD1. Germline lookup yields CDR1 MRHNA and CDR2 SNTAGT. The junction had 6 bases not matched to a gene; V was cut back by 6 bases and J by 7 bases. The CDR3 covers 14 residues. The CDR3 region has the DNA TGTGCCAGCAGCTGGACAGGGGGGCGGCAGCCCCAGCATTTT. The encoded protein is CASSWTGGRQPQHF.

The V and J genes are TRBV5-4 and TRBJ2-7; D possibly corresponds to TRBD1 (5 bases). Trimming took 1 base from V and 0 from J, leaving 8 bases between them. The CDR3 has 14 amino acids. Germline V gene data show CDR1 as SGHNT and CDR2 as YYREEE (reference sequence). The CDR3 DNA reads TGTGCCAGCAGCTTGACCGACAGCTCCTACGAGCAGTACTTC. Protein: CASSLTDSSYEQYF. The entire variable domain, with the rest obtained from reference TRBV5-4 and TRBJ2-7, is as follows: ETGVTQSPTHLIKTRGQQVTLRCSSQSGHNTVSWYQQALGQGPQFIFQYYREEENGRGNFPPRFSGLQFPNYSSELNVNALELDDSALYLCASSLTDSSYEQYFGPGTRLTVT.

The J gene is TRBJ2-7, the V gene TRBV30; 8 positions agree with TRBD2. This CDR3 comprises 11 residues. Germline values: CDR1 GTSNPN, CDR2 SVGIG (reference sequence). Losses at the gene ends were 6 bases for V and 3 bases for J; bases not matched to a gene: 1. CDR3 in amino acids: CACREGYEQYF. DNA for the CDR3: TGTGCCTGCCGGGAGGGCTACGAGCAGTACTTC.

J is TRBJ2-7 and V is TRBV6-6; D gene uncertain. V lost 6 bases and J 1 base, leaving 19 bases between the germline ends. This CDR3 comprises 16 residues. In germline, CDR1 is MNHNY, CDR2 SVGAGI (reference sequence). The CDR3 reads CASSLGMGLKSYEQYF. The CDR3 DNA is TGTGCCAGCAGCCTCGGAATGGGCCTTAAATCCTACGAGCAGTACTTC.

In this sample, this clone turned up once. The V gene is TRBV27, the J gene TRBJ2-7, with no clear D. V lost 3 bases and J 3 bases, leaving 12 bases between the germline ends. CDR3 length: 14 amino acids. The germline V gene has CDR1 MNHEY and CDR2 SMNVEV (reference sequence). CDR3: CASSFSRTLYEQYF. DNA for the CDR3: TGTGCCAGCAGTTTTTCTAGGACCCTCTACGAGCAGTACTTC.

The J gene is TRBJ2-3, the V gene TRBV4-1, with D tentatively TRBD2 (6 bases). CDR1 and CDR2 (germline): MGHRA, YSYEKL. CDR3 length equals 17 residues. Trimming left V 1 base short and J 5 bases short, with 19 bases between. CDR3 amino acids: CASSQGDPGGPLDTQYF. For the CDR3, the DNA is TGCGCCAGCAGCCAAGGGGACCCCGGGGGACCCCTAGATACGCAGTATTTT.

This clone was seen once. The J gene is TRBJ1-2, the V gene TRBV13, with D unclear. The CDR3 is 14 residues long. Trimming stripped 7 bases from V and 1 base from J, with 13 bases between. Germline V lookup: CDR1 PRHDT, CDR2 FYEKMQ (reference sequence). Here the CDR3 reads CASTLESFNYGYTF. CDR3 nucleotides: TGTGCCAGCACCCTTGAGAGTTTTAACTATGGCTACACCTTC.

J is TRBJ2-7 and V is TRBV6-5; TRBD2 agrees at 7 bases. V trimming: 4 bases; J trimming: 5 bases; junction bases outside the gene matches: 8. The CDR3 covers 14 residues. Germline V gene sequence: CDR1 MNHEY, CDR2 SVGAGI. CDR3 amino acids: CASSLWQGGNEQYF. In DNA form, the CDR3 reads TGTGCCAGCAGTTTATGGCAGGGAGGGAACGAGCAGTACTTC.

This sequence joins TRBV7-9 and TRBJ2-5; the D gene could be TRBD1 or TRBD2 (5 bases each). Germline V CDR1 and CDR2: SEHNR, FQNEAQ (reference sequence). Trimming shortened V by 1 base and J by 5 bases, and 17 bases separated the two germline ends. The CDR3 loop spans 16 amino acids. For the CDR3, the DNA is TGTGCCAGCAGCTTAGGGGGGTCGCAGGCGGGCGAGACCCAGTACTTC. Its protein is CASSLGGSQAGETQYF.

V gene TRBV29-1 combines with J gene TRBJ2-7, with D possibly TRBD2 on 6 matching bases. This CDR3 is built from 13 residues. The germline gives CDR1 SQVTM, CDR2 ANQGSEA. Deletions cut 1 base from V and 1 base from J, with 8 bases between. This CDR3 is CSVEGRESYEQYF. CDR3 bases: TGCAGCGTTGAAGGTCGGGAGTCCTACGAGCAGTACTTC.

The chain couples TRBV27 to TRBJ2-2, with a tentative D call TRBD1 (6 bases). Germline V gene lookup returns CDR1 MNHEY and CDR2 SMNVEV (reference sequence). Deletions cut 10 bases from V and 6 bases from J, with 12 bases between. The CDR3 is made up of 12 amino acids. This chain's CDR3 is CATKGDPGELFF. The CDR3 region has the DNA TGTGCCACCAAGGGGGATCCCGGGGAGCTGTTTTTT.

The chain links TRBV7-9 to TRBJ1-2, with D possibly TRBD1 on 6 matching bases. Per germline, CDR1 SEHNR and CDR2 FQNEAQ (reference sequence). The CDR3 length is 13 residues. Trimming cost V 5 bases and J 7 bases, with 14 bases left between them. This chain's CDR3 is CASSPATGFGYTF. For the CDR3, the DNA is TGTGCCAGCAGCCCGGCGACAGGATTTGGCTACACCTTC.

The chain links TRBV7-2 to TRBJ1-2; D unclear. This CDR3 spans 14 amino acids. Germline CDR1 reads SGHTA; CDR2 reads FQGNSA. With 1 base removed from V and 5 bases from J, the gap between germline ends came to 11 bases. The CDR3 spells CASSLGSGIYGYTF. DNA of the CDR3: TGTGCCAGCAGCTTAGGGTCTGGAATTTATGGCTACACCTTC. Drawing the rest from reference TRBV7-2 and TRBJ1-2, the complete variable domain is GAGVSQSPSNKVTEKGKDVELRCDPISGHTALYWYRQSLGQGLEFLIYFQGNSAPDKSGLPSDRFSAERTGGSVSTLTIQRTQQEDSAVYLCASSLGSGIYGYTFGSGTRLTVV.

CDR3: CSAGPDTQYF. The CDR3 coding sequence is TGCAGTGCCGGCCCCGATACGCAGTATTTT. V gene TRBV20-1 combines with J gene TRBJ2-3; no clear D. The CDR3 consists of 10 residues. The ends were cut back, 6 bases at V and 6 bases at J, with 7 bases in the middle. The germline V gene encodes CDR1 DFQATT and CDR2 SNEGSKA (reference sequence).

The chain carries TRBV5-6 and TRBJ2-7, with D unresolved. The CDR3 has 14 residues. Trimming pared 4 bases from V and 0 bases from J, leaving 11 bases between. Per the germline V gene, CDR1 is SGHDT and CDR2 is YYEEEE. CDR3 protein: CASSRLSDSYEQYF. The CDR3, as DNA: TGTGCCAGCAGCCGCCTTTCCGACTCCTACGAGCAGTACTTC.

The chain uses TRBV27 and TRBJ2-7; TRBD2 agrees at 10 bases. The CDR3 is 14 residues long. V was pared by 5 bases and J by 6 bases, with 7 bases of the junction left unmatched. Per the germline V gene, CDR1 is MNHEY and CDR2 is SMNVEV (reference sequence). In DNA, the CDR3 is TGTGCCAGCAGTACCGCTAGCGGGAGTGGCGAGCAGTACTTC. Encoded protein: CASSTASGSGEQYF.

V is TRBV2 and J is TRBJ2-5; TRBD1 agrees at 7 bases. Germline V CDR1 and CDR2: SNHLY, FYNNEI. V was pared by 6 bases and J by 5 bases, with 15 bases of the junction left unmatched. There are 16 residues in the CDR3. The CDR3 is CASRPSITGVGETQYF. The CDR3 DNA reads as TGTGCCAGCAGACCGTCCATCACAGGGGTCGGGGAGACCCAGTACTTC.